This T cell receptor (beta chain) comes out of a study of blood T cell repertoires in COVID-19. The protocol was immunoSEQ multiplex PCR, while the TCRdb copy is restricted to in-frame clones and leaves out a portion. The sample carries about 100,000 clones, around nine tenths recorded once. Germline trimming cut 8 bases from V and 5 bases from J; bases unmatched to any gene: 9. The CDR3 length is 14 residues. Germline loops: CDR1 WSHSY, CDR2 SAAADI. The rearrangement uses TRBV10-2 and TRBJ1-5, with 7 bases lining up with TRBD1. The sample comprised peripheral blood. This sequence originates from a man aged 65 to 79 with acute or convalescent COVID-19. The CDR3 sequence: CASQVSGGDQPQHF. For the CDR3, the DNA is TGCGCCAGCCAGGTTTCAGGGGGAGATCAGCCCCAGCATTTT.